In this sample, the clone carrying this T cell receptor (beta chain) turned up once. Its matching antigen is unknown. The data are from a study of T cell repertoires in cytomegalovirus infection. As for the study in general: Public TCR beta signatures marked donors with CMV infection and the matching HLA.

Study-level results: HLA-C-restricted TCR beta clonotypes specific for CMV led the ex vivo response.

MiXCR, applied by TCRdb to the reads, yields one record per CDR3 protein. This table has hundreds of thousands of distinct CDR3 sequences, roughly 30% appearing once. Germline-derived CDR1 and CDR2 are MNHEY and SVGAGI. CDR3 size: 15 residues. J gave up 5 bases and V 4 bases, and 9 bases lay outside the gene matches. The chain joins TRBV6-5 to TRBJ2-7; TRBD1 agrees at 9 bases. Sequences were derived from cultured CD8+ T cells from PBMCs, sampled from culture after CMV antigen stimulation. The TCR sequence derives from a human donor in good health (CMV status not recorded). Some clones in this sample may be carry-over from other donors' samples. The CDR3 DNA follows: TGTGCCAGCAGTTCCGGACAGGGGAATGTCAACGAGCAGTACGTC. Its translation is CASSSGQGNVNEQYV.